Listed below are T cell receptor beta chains from one sample, sequenced in a study of cytomegalovirus exposure and HLA in healthy donors. Sequencing was performed with immunoSEQ multiplex PCR; in TCRdb, only in-frame clones are kept and a portion is missing. The sample table sets out around 78,000 clones. The sequenced material came from PBMCs. The receptors originated from a man aged 18-30 years in good health and CMV-seropositive. The CDR3 runs from the conserved cysteine through the conserved F or W. A D gene is named only where the DNA matches it firmly.

J	D	V	length	CDR3	DNA
TRBJ2-7	-	TRBV9	12	CASSVASGEQYF	TGTGCCAGCAGCGTAGCCAGCGGCGAGCAGTACTTC
TRBJ1-5	-	TRBV7-8	16	CASSLAGRSSNQPQHF	TGTGCCAGCAGCTTAGCGGGCAGGTCTAGCAATCAGCCCCAGCATTTT
TRBJ1-5	-	TRBV2	14	CASSGHSGNQPQHF	TGTGCCAGCAGTGGTCATAGCGGTAATCAGCCCCAGCATTTT
TRBJ1-2	TRBD1	TRBV7-8	14	CASSLNNRGRGYTF	TGTGCCAGCAGCTTAAATAACAGGGGACGCGGCTACACCTTC
TRBJ2-7	TRBD2	TRBV6-1	15	CASKVVSGRSDEQYF	TGTGCCAGCAAGGTAGTAAGCGGGAGGAGTGACGAGCAGTACTTC
TRBJ2-7	TRBD2	TRBV7-9	13	CASSLVGRDEQYF	TGTGCCAGCAGCTTAGTGGGGAGGGACGAGCAGTACTTC
TRBJ1-1	-	TRBV5-1	11	CASSADTEAFF	TGCGCCAGCAGCGCGGACACTGAAGCTTTCTTT
TRBJ2-7	-	TRBV6-5	15	CASSLTGDSTYEQYF	TGTGCCAGCAGCCTAACGGGGGACAGCACCTACGAGCAGTACTTC
TRBJ1-4	TRBD1	TRBV5-1	19	CASSRTRTGGGVTNEKLFF	TGCGCCAGCAGCAGAACACGGACAGGGGGTGGGGTGACTAATGAAAAACTGTTTTTT
TRBJ2-3	-	TRBV9	14	CASSVGSATDTQYF	TGTGCCAGCAGCGTAGGTAGCGCCACAGATACGCAGTATTTT
TRBJ1-1	-	TRBV29-1	12	CSVGQGITEAFF	TGCAGCGTTGGGCAGGGGATCACTGAAGCTTTCTTT
TRBJ1-2	-	TRBV6-5	12	CASRGPLRGYTF	TGTGCCAGCAGGGGGCCTCTCCGTGGCTACACCTTC
TRBJ2-1	-	TRBV19	15	CASDDHRDGYNEQFF	TGTGCCAGTGACGATCACAGGGACGGTTACAATGAGCAGTTCTTC